This TCR beta chain was sequenced for a study of T cells in localized non-small cell lung cancer. Remarks on this clone: What it recognizes is unknown.

Clones were read by immunoSEQ multiplex PCR, and TCRdb kept only the in-frame ones, dropping some. The sample records roughly 21,000 clones, 90% being singletons. The study's findings and limits: Researchers found a median approximately 50 of the top 100 tumor clones in adjacent lung.

The trim removed 3 bases at V and 7 bases at J, leaving 8 bases unmatched. The CDR3 loop spans 16 amino acids. Germline V gene data show CDR1 as SGHNT and CDR2 as YYREEE (reference sequence). This sequence was found in a woman aged 35-75 years with stage I lung adenocarcinoma. The material was peripheral blood, obtained before any cancer treatment. The chain joins TRBV5-4 to TRBJ2-1, with 12 bases fitting TRBD2. In DNA, the CDR3 is TGTGCCAGCAGCTCCCGGACTAGCGGGACTGTAAATGAGCAGTTCTTC. This codes for CASSSRTSGTVNEQFF.